This TCR beta chain was sequenced in a study of blood T cell repertoires in COVID-19. On the study more broadly: The United States, Italy and Spain provided the acute and convalescent COVID-19 samples. T cells, B-cell-depleted T cells, or PBMCs provided the cDNA or gDNA that served as material.

This clone was picked up a small number of times. The CDR3 is 13 amino acids. Trimming removed 3 bases from V and 4 bases from J, with 9 bases in between. CDR1 is KGHSH, CDR2 LQKENI, per germline. Original methodology: Estimated nucleated cell counts came from reference gene primer amplification. Assay used: immunoSEQ multiplex PCR; TCRdb lists only in-frame clones, some missing. The DNA was the basis for D and trimming; V, J and clone size are from that table. The sample includes roughly 78,000 clones, roughly 85% of them seen just once. The sequence came from an elderly woman with acute or convalescent COVID-19. This chain links TRBV18 with TRBJ1-2; D perhaps matches TRBD1 (6 bases). Source material: peripheral blood. The chain's CDR3 is CASSPWTAYGYTF. The CDR3 DNA reads as TGTGCCAGCTCACCTTGGACAGCCTATGGCTACACCTTC. Combining the CDR3 with reference TRBV18 and TRBJ1-2 gives the whole variable domain NAGVMQNPRHLVRRRGQEARLRCSPMKGHSHVYWYRQLPEEGLKFMVYLQKENIIDESGMPKERFSAEFPKEGPSILRIQQVVRGDSAAYFCASSPWTAYGYTFGSGTRLTVV.